These 22 T cell receptor beta chains came from one sample sequenced in a study of cytomegalovirus exposure and HLA in healthy donors (dated by TCRdb to about 2017). The library was built by means of the immunoSEQ multiplex PCR assay. For the multiplex PCR, a mixture combining 60 forward primers for TCR Vbeta segments and 13 reverse primers for TCR Jbeta segments was used. Here the immuneACCESS table is served through TCRdb, limited to in-frame sequences with V and J called. Missing clones are a known gap in these copies; in checked studies unresolved V genes cover under half, and the rest lacks a known reason. The sample includes under 200,000 clones, with roughly 79% observed a single time. The top ten constitute 1.5% to 1.8% of the sample. The sample consisted of PBMCs. These receptors all come from a man aged 35-49 years in good health and CMV-seronegative.

V usage is TRBV19 and J usage is TRBJ1-2, with 9 bases that match TRBD1. This CDR3 has 12 amino acids. Germline V gene data show CDR1 as LNHDA and CDR2 as SQIVND (reference sequence). With 6 bases clipped from V and 9 bases from J, the junction kept 5 bases outside the gene matches. CDR3 nucleotides: TGTGCCAGTAGCGACAGGGGGAGAAGCTACACCTTC. Protein product: CASSDRGRSYTF.

The chain couples TRBV18 to TRBJ1-5, with D unclear. The CDR3 loop spans 15 amino acids. The V end was cut by 1 base, the J end by 4 bases, with 11 bases between. Germline V CDR1 and CDR2: KGHSH, LQKENI. The CDR3 DNA is TGTGCCAGCTCACCACGCCAGGACTTAAATCAGCCCCAGCATTTT. It translates to CASSPRQDLNQPQHF.

The chain couples TRBV9 to TRBJ2-1; D is uncertain. CDR3 size: 14 residues. Germline CDR1 SGDLS, CDR2 YYNGEE. V lost 0 bases and J lost 7, with 11 bases in between. CDR3 in DNA: TGTGCCAGCAGCGTAGTTGTCCTTAGTAATGAGCAGTTCTTC. It encodes CASSVVVLSNEQFF.

This sequence joins TRBV5-1 and TRBJ2-3, with 8 bases aligning to TRBD1. Germline V gives CDR1 SGHRS, CDR2 YFSETQ. V was pared by 1 base and J by 5 bases, with 3 bases of the junction left unmatched. There are 14 residues in the CDR3. The CDR3 loop reads CASSLTGGVDTQYF. The CDR3, as DNA: TGCGCCAGCAGCTTGACAGGGGGAGTAGATACGCAGTATTTT.

The chain employs TRBV13 and TRBJ1-2, with 8 bases that match TRBD1. Germline assignment: CDR1 PRHDT and CDR2 FYEKMQ (reference sequence). V trimming: 1 base; J trimming: 4 bases; junction bases outside the gene matches: 8. The CDR3 spans 16 residues. The CDR3 is CASSLETGENFYGYTF. CDR3 coding DNA: TGTGCCAGCAGCTTAGAGACAGGGGAGAACTTCTATGGCTACACCTTC.

This clone has only one observation. V gene TRBV29-1 combines with J gene TRBJ2-7, with a weak D call TRBD1 (6 bases). Trimming removed 8 bases at V and 7 bases at J, with 21 bases between. Germline lookup yields CDR1 SQVTM and CDR2 ANQGSEA. This CDR3 spans 13 amino acids. DNA of the CDR3: TGCAGCATCTTCAACAGGGTTTTGGGTGAGCAGTACTTC. It encodes CSIFNRVLGEQYF.

The V gene is TRBV6-5, the J gene TRBJ2-2; 8 nucleotides align to TRBD1. CDR3 length equals 15 residues. Germline CDR1 is MNHEY and CDR2 is SVGAGI. The junction had 8 bases not matched to a gene; V was cut back by 6 bases and J by 5 bases. The CDR3 region is CASRQDRGGTGELFF. The CDR3 DNA sequence: TGTGCCAGCAGACAAGACAGGGGTGGGACCGGGGAGCTGTTTTTT.

The gene calls are TRBV2 and TRBJ1-5; D unresolved. The CDR3 is 15 amino acids. V lost 3 bases and J 2 bases, leaving 11 bases between the germline ends. The V gene's germline CDR1 is SNHLY and CDR2 FYNNEI. CDR3 in DNA: TGTGCCAGCAGTGATCAACAGACCGGCAATCAGCCCCAGCATTTT. This translates into CASSDQQTGNQPQHF.

This chain links TRBV6-5 with TRBJ2-5; D might be TRBD1 (6 bases). Germline CDR1 and CDR2: MNHEY and SVGAGI. V was shortened by 1 base and J by 4 bases, with 10 bases between the two germline ends. This CDR3 contains 14 residues. CDR3 residues: CASSYLGGGETQYF. The CDR3, as DNA: TGTGCCAGCAGTTACTTAGGGGGTGGAGAGACCCAGTACTTC.

The count of this clone is one. The genes are TRBV4-1 and TRBJ2-1; D possibly corresponds to TRBD2 (5 bases). This CDR3 comprises 14 residues. The germline gives CDR1 MGHRA, CDR2 YSYEKL. V was trimmed by 10 bases and J by 0 bases, leaving 13 bases between them. The CDR3 loop reads CATRADPSYNEQFF. CDR3 sequence (DNA): TGCGCCACCAGAGCGGATCCCTCCTACAATGAGCAGTTCTTC.

The genes are TRBV4-1 and TRBJ2-2; 9 bases agree with TRBD2. The CDR3 sequence is 17 residues long. Trimming removed 5 bases from V and 0 bases from J; junction bases left unmatched: 7. Per germline, CDR1 MGHRA and CDR2 YSYEKL. The CDR3: CASSSRTSAANTGELFF. As DNA, the CDR3 is TGCGCCAGCAGCTCCCGGACTAGCGCAGCGAACACCGGGGAGCTGTTTTTT.

This rearrangement joins TRBV19 to TRBJ2-1; 10 bases align to TRBD2. Germline CDR1 reads LNHDA; CDR2 reads SQIVND (reference sequence). The length of the CDR3 is 15 residues. Trimming removed 1 base from V and 9 bases from J; junction bases left unmatched: 6. CDR3 region: CASSIGLAGVGEQFF. The DNA for the CDR3 is TGTGCCAGTAGTATAGGGCTAGCGGGAGTTGGTGAGCAGTTCTTC. Based on the CDR3 plus reference TRBV19 and TRBJ2-1, the full variable domain is DGGITQSPKYLFRKEGQNVTLSCEQNLNHDAMYWYRQDPGQGLRLIYYSQIVNDFQKGDIAEGYSVSREKKESFPLTVTSAQKNPTAFYLCASSIGLAGVGEQFFGPGTRLTVL.

The chain uses TRBV5-8 and TRBJ2-1; tentatively, D is TRBD2 (6 bases). The CDR3 is 17 amino acids. V was shortened by 4 bases and J by 0 bases, with 17 bases between the two germline ends. Germline V gene sequence: CDR1 SGHTS, CDR2 YDEGEE. This chain's CDR3 is CASSLTPLASSYNEQFF. DNA of the CDR3: TGTGCCAGCAGCCTTACCCCTCTAGCGAGCTCCTACAATGAGCAGTTCTTC.

The chain is built from TRBV5-1 and TRBJ2-5; 11 positions agree with TRBD2. The CDR3 is 16 amino acids. The trim removed 4 bases at V and 4 bases at J, leaving 9 bases unmatched. Germline CDR1 SGHRS, CDR2 YFSETQ. Here the CDR3 reads CASSPSGLAASETQYF. CDR3 nucleotides: TGCGCCAGCAGCCCCTCGGGACTAGCGGCATCAGAGACCCAGTACTTC.

J is TRBJ1-2 and V is TRBV6-1, with 8 bases fitting TRBD1. Trimming cost V 0 bases and J 2 bases; bases outside gene matches: 5. This CDR3 is built from 16 residues. In germline, CDR1 is MNHNS, CDR2 SASEGT. The chain's CDR3 is CASSEAPWTGNYGYTF. The DNA for the CDR3 is TGTGCCAGCAGTGAAGCCCCCTGGACAGGGAACTATGGCTACACCTTC.

V usage is TRBV7-3 and J usage is TRBJ1-1; D ambiguous. Per germline, CDR1 SGHTA and CDR2 FQGTGA. CDR3 length: 15 residues. Trimming took 5 bases from V and 0 from J, leaving 13 bases between them. This CDR3 reads CASSGEGEMNTEAFF. The DNA for the CDR3 is TGTGCCAGCAGCGGAGAGGGAGAGATGAACACTGAAGCTTTCTTT.

This clone was seen just once. This chain links TRBV5-1 with TRBJ2-1; D is ambiguous. CDR1 and CDR2 from the germline V gene are SGHRS and YFSETQ. Trimming stripped 2 bases from V and 6 bases from J, with 9 bases between. CDR3 length: 13 residues. The CDR3 nucleotides are TGCGCCAGCAGCTTCTCGGAGAGCAATGAGCAGTTCTTC. It encodes CASSFSESNEQFF.

The chain is built from TRBV2 and TRBJ2-5, with 8 bases matching TRBD2. Germline trimming cut 6 bases from V and 4 bases from J; bases unmatched to any gene: 16. This CDR3 spans 17 amino acids. Germline-derived CDR1 and CDR2 are SNHLY and FYNNEI. The CDR3 bases are TGTGCCAGCAGCATCAATCGGGGGGGGTCGAGCGGAGAGACCCAGTACTTC. Amino acid sequence: CASSINRGGSSGETQYF. The variable domain in full, with the rest retrieved from reference TRBV2 and TRBJ2-5, is EPEVTQTPSHQVTQMGQEVILRCVPISNHLYFYWYRQILGQKVEFLVSFYNNEISEKSEIFDDQFSVERPDGSNFTLKIRSTKLEDSAMYFCASSINRGGSSGETQYFGPGTRLLVL.

V usage is TRBV5-1 and J usage is TRBJ2-7, with TRBD2 identical over 13 bases. Germline lookup yields CDR1 SGHRS and CDR2 YFSETQ. The length of the CDR3 is 16 residues. V was clipped by 4 bases and J by 4 bases; unmatched bases: 8. Written as DNA, the CDR3 is TGCGCCAGCAGCCCTACGGGGGGACTAGCGGGATACGAGCAGTACTTC. It specifies CASSPTGGLAGYEQYF. Full variable domain (rest looked up from reference TRBV5-1 and TRBJ2-7): KAGVTQTPRYLIKTRGQQVTLSCSPISGHRSVSWYQQTPGQGLQFLFEYFSETQRNKGNFPGRFSGRQFSNSRSEMNVSTLELGDSALYLCASSPTGGLAGYEQYFGPGTRLTVT.

The CDR3 bases are TGTGCCAGCAGCCCGCGGGCTAGCGGTGAACCCACAGATACGCAGTATTTT. This sequence encodes CASSPRASGEPTDTQYF. The V gene is TRBV5-6, the J gene TRBJ2-3; TRBD2 matches at 7 bases. This CDR3 is built from 17 residues. Per the germline V gene, CDR1 is SGHDT and CDR2 is YYEEEE. V shed 4 bases and J 2 bases; nucleotides not matched to a gene: 13. Looking up the rest from reference TRBV5-6 and TRBJ2-3 gives the full variable domain: DAGVTQSPTHLIKTRGQQVTLRCSPKSGHDTVSWYQQALGQGPQFIFQYYEEEERQRGNFPDRFSGHQFPNYSSELNVNALLLGDSALYLCASSPRASGEPTDTQYFGPGTRLTVL.

Only a few counts were recorded for this clone. The V call is TRBV27, the J call TRBJ2-7; TRBD1 matches at 7 bases. V was clipped by 5 bases and J by 3 bases; unmatched bases: 10. Germline CDR1 reads MNHEY; CDR2 reads SMNVEV (reference sequence). The CDR3 totals 15 residues. The CDR3 DNA is TGTGCCAGCAGTCCGACTTACGACAGGGTCTACGAGCAGTACTTC. The encoded protein is CASSPTYDRVYEQYF.

This chain joins TRBV6-1 and TRBJ2-7, with TRBD2 matching over 11 bases. The CDR3 spans 15 residues. In germline, CDR1 is MNHNS, CDR2 SASEGT. With 10 bases clipped from V and 6 bases from J, the junction kept 14 bases outside the gene matches. In nucleotides, the CDR3 is TGTGCCACCCATCTCGAGGTAGCGGGAGGGAGCGAGCAGTACGTC. This gives the protein CATHLEVAGGSEQYV.